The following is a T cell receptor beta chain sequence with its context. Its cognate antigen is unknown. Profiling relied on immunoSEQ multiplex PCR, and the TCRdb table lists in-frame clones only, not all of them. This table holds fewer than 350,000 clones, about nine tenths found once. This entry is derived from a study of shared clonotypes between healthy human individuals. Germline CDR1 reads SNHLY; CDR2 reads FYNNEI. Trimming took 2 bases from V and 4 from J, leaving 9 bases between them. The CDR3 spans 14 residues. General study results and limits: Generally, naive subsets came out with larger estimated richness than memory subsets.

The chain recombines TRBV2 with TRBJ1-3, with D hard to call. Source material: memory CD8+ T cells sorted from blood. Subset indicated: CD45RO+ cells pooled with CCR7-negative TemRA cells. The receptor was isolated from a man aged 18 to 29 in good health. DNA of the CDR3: TGTGCCAGCAGTGAAACCTTGGGAGGAAACACCATATATTTT. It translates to CASSETLGGNTIYF.